A selection of T cell receptor beta chains follows, all from one sample in a study of control samples from healthy donors and cancer patients. The protocol was immunoSEQ multiplex PCR, while the TCRdb copy is restricted to in-frame clones and leaves out a portion. The data show 95,000 to 120,000 clones, approximately 82% seen once. The sequenced material came from blood. The receptors stem from a man between 18 and 29 years old in good health. The CDR3 runs from the conserved cysteine through the conserved F or W. A D gene is named only where the DNA matches it firmly. Only some rows state a clone size, as once, few, many or a class for expanded clones.

j_call d_call clone_size v_call cdr3_aa cdr3_nt
TRBJ1-2 . . TRBV24-1 CATSPPGINYGYTF TGTGCCACCAGTCCACCCGGGATTAACTATGGCTACACCTTC
TRBJ1-1 . once TRBV6-5 CASSYGGRDAFF TGTGCCAGCAGTTACGGCGGCAGGGACGCTTTCTTT
TRBJ1-5 . . TRBV21-1 CASSNQPQHF TGTGCCAGCAGTAATCAGCCCCAGCATTTT
TRBJ1-2 . . TRBV7-2 CASSFGWGANYGYTF TGTGCCAGCAGCTTCGGGTGGGGGGCTAACTATGGCTACACCTTC
TRBJ1-2 . . TRBV23-1 CASSHRGLSANYGYTF TGCGCCAGCAGTCACCGGGGACTCTCAGCTAACTATGGCTACACCTTC
TRBJ2-5 TRBD1 . TRBV7-9 CASSPQGQETQYF TGTGCCAGCAGTCCACAGGGGCAAGAGACCCAGTACTTC
TRBJ1-5 TRBD1 . TRBV6-5 CASTVDRYGNQPQHF TGTGCCAGCACCGTGGACAGGTACGGCAATCAGCCCCAGCATTTT
TRBJ1-1 . . TRBV6-5 CASSYKGRGTEAFF TGTGCCAGCAGTTACAAGGGAAGGGGCACTGAAGCTTTCTTT
TRBJ2-7 . . TRBV9 CASSVTQLGSTYEQYF TGTGCCAGCAGCGTGACCCAGCTAGGCAGTACCTACGAGCAGTACTTC
TRBJ2-4 . once TRBV6-1 CASSEAMGTIAKNIQYF TGTGCCAGCAGTGAAGCCATGGGAACCATAGCCAAAAACATTCAGTACTTC
TRBJ2-5 TRBD2 . TRBV27 CASRAGTSGGRGETQYF TGTGCCAGCAGGGCGGGGACTAGCGGGGGTCGAGGTGAGACCCAGTACTTC
TRBJ1-2 . . TRBV4-2 CASREPGDSYGYTF TGTGCCAGCAGGGAACCGGGAGACAGCTATGGCTACACCTTC
TRBJ1-4 . . TRBV28 CASRSTNEKLFF TGTGCCAGCCGCTCAACTAATGAAAAACTGTTTTTT
TRBJ1-2 . . TRBV19 CATADGYGYTF TGTGCCACCGCGGACGGGTATGGCTACACCTTC
TRBJ2-7 . . TRBV2 CASSEAGELYEQYF TGTGCCAGCAGTGAAGCGGGGGAGTTGTACGAGCAGTACTTC
TRBJ1-4 . . TRBV5-1 CASSLDSHREGLFF TGCGCCAGCAGCTTGGACAGCCACCGGGAGGGACTGTTTTTT
TRBJ2-7 TRBD1 . TRBV7-9 CASSPPSATGSLPYEQYF TGTGCCAGCAGCCCACCTTCCGCGACAGGGTCCCTCCCCTACGAGCAGTACTTC
TRBJ2-5 . . TRBV3-1/TRBV3-2 CASSQDIAGMVGETQYF TGTGCCAGCAGCCAAGATATTGCAGGGATGGTGGGAGAGACCCAGTACTTC
TRBJ1-1 . . TRBV14 CASSQQPGGTEAFF TGTGCCAGCAGCCAGCAGCCGGGGGGGACTGAAGCTTTCTTT
TRBJ1-3 . . TRBV28 CASPPTTGTIGNTIYF TGTGCCAGTCCCCCCACAACCGGGACAATCGGAAACACCATATATTTT
TRBJ1-2 TRBD1 . TRBV2 CASSGDRGIVGYTF TGTGCCAGCAGTGGGGACAGGGGAATCGTTGGCTACACCTTC
TRBJ1-5 . . TRBV19 CATRRDNRVHQPQHF TGTGCCACCCGGCGGGATAACAGGGTCCATCAGCCCCAGCATTTT
TRBJ1-1 . . TRBV11-2 CASSLTGRNTEAFF TGTGCCAGCAGTTTAACAGGGAGGAACACTGAAGCTTTCTTT
TRBJ1-1 . . TRBV7-2 CASSSQTDLNTEAFF TGTGCCAGCAGCTCCCAGACAGACCTGAACACTGAAGCTTTCTTT
TRBJ2-7 . few TRBV2 CASTPGRDYEQYF TGTGCCAGCACCCCGGGGAGAGACTACGAGCAGTACTTC
TRBJ2-2 . few TRBV28 CASSLFEGELFF TGTGCCAGCAGTTTATTTGAGGGGGAGCTGTTTTTT
TRBJ1-1 . . TRBV5-4 CASSFFGNTEAFF TGTGCCAGCAGCTTTTTCGGGAACACTGAAGCTTTCTTT